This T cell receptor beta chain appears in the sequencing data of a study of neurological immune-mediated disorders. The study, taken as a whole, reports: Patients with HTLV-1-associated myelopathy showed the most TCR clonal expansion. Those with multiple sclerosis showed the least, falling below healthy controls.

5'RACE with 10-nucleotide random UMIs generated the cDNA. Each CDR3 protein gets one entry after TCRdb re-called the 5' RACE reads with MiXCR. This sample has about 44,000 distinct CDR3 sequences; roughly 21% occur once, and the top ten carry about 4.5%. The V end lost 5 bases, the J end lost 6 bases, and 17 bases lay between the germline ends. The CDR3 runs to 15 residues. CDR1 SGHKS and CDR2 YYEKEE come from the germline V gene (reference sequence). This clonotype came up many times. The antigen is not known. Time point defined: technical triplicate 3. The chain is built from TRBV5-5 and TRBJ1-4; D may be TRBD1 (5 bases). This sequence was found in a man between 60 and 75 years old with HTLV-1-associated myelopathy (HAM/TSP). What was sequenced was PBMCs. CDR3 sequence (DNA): TGTGCCAGCAGGCGCGGCCACGGGACGGATGAAAAACTGTTTTTT. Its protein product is CASRRGHGTDEKLFF. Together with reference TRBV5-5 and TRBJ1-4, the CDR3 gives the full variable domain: DAGVTQSPTHLIKTRGQQVTLRCSPISGHKSVSWYQQVLGQGPQFIFQYYEKEERGRGNFPDRFSARQFPNYSSELNVNALLLGDSALYLCASRRGHGTDEKLFFGSGTQLSVL.